This T cell receptor beta chain was obtained from a study of blood T cell repertoires in COVID-19 (dated by TCRdb to the early 2020s). Looking at the study overall: Samples from collaborators originated in the United States, Italy and Spain and spanned both the acute and convalescent phases of COVID-19. Where available, HLA class I and class II types were obtained from metadata supplied by the sample provider rather than from assay-based typing. Deeply sampled blood TCRbeta repertoires from subjects exposed to, actively infected with, or recovered from COVID-19 were included in the dataset. The sample metadata nearly always contained a de-identified subject ID, COVID-19 status, age in years and sex. The material from the prospective study consisted of cDNA or gDNA derived from T cells, B-cell-depleted T cells, or PBMCs. The samples were drawn from two sources: the first 160 participants of the ongoing ImmuneRACE study, and some 1,300 subjects contributed by 6 global collaborators. The repertoires were released in a freely available public database intended as a resource for research on the immune response to SARS-CoV-2.

A note on this clone: It has no known antigen specificity. Base qualities are not recorded, but no much larger clone differs from it by a single base.

Study-wide findings and limitations: The amount of clinical and demographic metadata varied by source and participant and was provided uncurated.

The immunoSEQ Assay, a bias-controlled multiplex PCR, was used to amplify TCRbeta CDR3 regions from genomic DNA. On the study's bioinformatics: Nucleated cell counts per sample were estimated from amplification of reference gene primers within the assay. To quantify the absolute abundance of each unique TCRbeta CDR3 rearrangement, sequence reads were collapsed and filtered. For each sample, productive Simpson clonality was calculated as the square root of Simpson's diversity index across productive rearrangements. TCRdb mirrors the immuneACCESS table, restricted to in-frame sequences. Some clones are absent from its copies; in checked studies, under half trace to an unresolved V gene, and the reason for the others is unknown. The V and J calls and clone size are taken from that table; D and trimming were inferred from the DNA. The sample table contains about 140,000 clones; only one count was recorded for 75% to 90% of them. In total, the top ten clones hold roughly 37% of the sample.

Samples from volunteer blood donors who had recovered from COVID-19 were contributed by a second Seattle source. Collaborating institutions collected whole blood in K2EDTA tubes following their own protocols. For TCRbeta analysis, collaborator samples were shipped as frozen whole blood, as isolated PBMCs, or as DNA extracted from either sample type. The specimen sequenced was peripheral blood. The source is a man between 45 and 60 years old who had recovered from COVID-19.

The DNA sequence is given as TGTGCCAGCAGTATTCGGGGAGGAGATACGCAGTATTTT. The resulting protein is CASSIRGGDTQYF. Recombination joined TRBV12-3 or TRBV12-4 with TRBJ2-3; the D gene is perhaps TRBD2, on 6 matching bases. V sheds 5 bases and J sheds 5 bases, leaving 11 bases between their ends. From the cysteine through the phenylalanine, the CDR3 covers 13 amino acids. Of all the DNA, just the CDR3 is kept, 39 bases in frame from base 1.